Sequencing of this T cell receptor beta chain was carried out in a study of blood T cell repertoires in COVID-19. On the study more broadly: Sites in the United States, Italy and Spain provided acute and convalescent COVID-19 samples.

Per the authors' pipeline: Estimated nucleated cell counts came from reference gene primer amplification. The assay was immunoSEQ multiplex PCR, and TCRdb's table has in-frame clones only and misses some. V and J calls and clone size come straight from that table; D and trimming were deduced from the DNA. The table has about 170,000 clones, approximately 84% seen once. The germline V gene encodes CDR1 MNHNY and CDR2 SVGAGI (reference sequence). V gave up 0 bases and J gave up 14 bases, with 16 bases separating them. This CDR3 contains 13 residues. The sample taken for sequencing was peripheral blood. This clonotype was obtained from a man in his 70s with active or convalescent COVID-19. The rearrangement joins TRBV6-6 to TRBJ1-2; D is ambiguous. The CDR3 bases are TGTGCCAGCAGTTACTCGATGAACAGACCTACAACCTTC. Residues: CASSYSMNRPTTF.